The TCR beta chain under discussion was sequenced for a study of T cell changes during pregnancy in multiple sclerosis. The data were produced by immunoSEQ multiplex PCR, yet TCRdb's version contains in-frame clones alone and is incomplete. The sample carries 65,000 to 95,000 clones, 85% to 95% recorded once. The CDR3 length is 13 residues. V dropped 3 bases and J dropped 7 bases, with 10 bases sitting between them. Germline values: CDR1 KGHSH, CDR2 LQKENI. This clonotype originated in a female donor in good health, enrolled as a control in a pregnancy study. The starting material was peripheral blood, obtained after pregnancy. The genes are TRBV18 and TRBJ1-5; maybe TRBD1 (5 bases). The CDR3 reads CASSPGGGQPQHF. Here the CDR3 DNA reads TGTGCCAGCTCACCGGGGGGAGGCCAGCCCCAGCATTTT.